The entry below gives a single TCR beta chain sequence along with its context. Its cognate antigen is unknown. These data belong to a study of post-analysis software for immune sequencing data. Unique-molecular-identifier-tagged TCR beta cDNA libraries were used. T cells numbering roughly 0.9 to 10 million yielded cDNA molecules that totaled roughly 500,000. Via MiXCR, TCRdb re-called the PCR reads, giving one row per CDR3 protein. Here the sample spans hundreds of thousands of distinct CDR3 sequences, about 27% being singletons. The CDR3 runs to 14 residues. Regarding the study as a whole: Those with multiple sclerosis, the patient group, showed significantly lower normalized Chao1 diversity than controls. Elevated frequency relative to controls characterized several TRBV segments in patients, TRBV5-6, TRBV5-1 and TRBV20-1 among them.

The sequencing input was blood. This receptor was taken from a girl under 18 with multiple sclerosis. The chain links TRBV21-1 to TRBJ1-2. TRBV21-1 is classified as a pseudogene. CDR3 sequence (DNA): TGTGCCAGCAGCAAACGGACCAATAACTATGGCTACACCTTC. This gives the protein CASSKRTNNYGYTF.